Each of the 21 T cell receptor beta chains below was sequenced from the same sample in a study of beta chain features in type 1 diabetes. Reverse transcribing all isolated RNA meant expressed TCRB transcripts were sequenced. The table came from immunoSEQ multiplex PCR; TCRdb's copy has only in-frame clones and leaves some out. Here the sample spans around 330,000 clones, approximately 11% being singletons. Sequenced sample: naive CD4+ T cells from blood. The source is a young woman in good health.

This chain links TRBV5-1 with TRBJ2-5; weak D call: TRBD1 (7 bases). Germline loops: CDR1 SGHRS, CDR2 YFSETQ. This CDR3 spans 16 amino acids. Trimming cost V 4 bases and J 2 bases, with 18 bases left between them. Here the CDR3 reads CASSPPAGTAQETQYF. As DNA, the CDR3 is TGCGCCAGCAGCCCCCCGGCGGGGACAGCGCAAGAGACCCAGTACTTC.

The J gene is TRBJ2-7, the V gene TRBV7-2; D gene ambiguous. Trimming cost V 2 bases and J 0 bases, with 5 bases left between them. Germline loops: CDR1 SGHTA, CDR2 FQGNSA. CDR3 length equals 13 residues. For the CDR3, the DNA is TGTGCCAGCAGCTTATCTATCTCCTACGAGCAGTACTTC. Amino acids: CASSLSISYEQYF.

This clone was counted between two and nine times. The CDR3: CASKPLAGGVYEQYF. CDR3 sequence (DNA): TGTGCCAGCAAGCCCCTAGCGGGAGGAGTTTACGAGCAGTACTTC. The chain uses TRBV6-6 and TRBJ2-7; the match to TRBD2 covers 11 bases. Germline assignment: CDR1 MNHNY and CDR2 SVGAGI (reference sequence). V trimming: 7 bases; J trimming: 4 bases; junction bases outside the gene matches: 9. The CDR3 length is 15 residues.

The CDR3 DNA is TGTGCCACCAGCAGAGGGGGGGAGGGAACCGGGGAGCTGTTTTTT. Its translation: CATSRGGEGTGELFF. The chain links TRBV15 to TRBJ2-2; TRBD2 matches 7 bases. Germline V gives CDR1 LNHNV, CDR2 YYDKDF (reference sequence). This CDR3 has 15 residues. Trimming cost V 1 base and J 5 bases; bases outside gene matches: 4.

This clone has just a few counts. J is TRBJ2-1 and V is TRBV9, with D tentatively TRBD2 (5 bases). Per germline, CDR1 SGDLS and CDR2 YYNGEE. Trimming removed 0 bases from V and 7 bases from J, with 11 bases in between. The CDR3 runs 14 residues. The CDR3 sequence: CASSVEGRWNEQFF. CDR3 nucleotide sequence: TGTGCCAGCAGCGTAGAAGGGAGATGGAATGAGCAGTTCTTC.

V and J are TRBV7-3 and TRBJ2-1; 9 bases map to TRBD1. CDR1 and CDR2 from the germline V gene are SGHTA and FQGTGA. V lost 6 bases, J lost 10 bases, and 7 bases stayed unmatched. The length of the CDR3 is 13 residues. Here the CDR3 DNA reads TGTGCCAGCAGACGCACAGGGGGCAACGAGCAGTTCTTC. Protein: CASRRTGGNEQFF.

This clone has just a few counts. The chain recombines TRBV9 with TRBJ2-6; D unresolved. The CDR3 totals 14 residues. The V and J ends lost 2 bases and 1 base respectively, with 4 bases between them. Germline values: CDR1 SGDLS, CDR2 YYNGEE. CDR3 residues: CASSVLSGANVLTF. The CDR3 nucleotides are TGTGCCAGCAGCGTTCTATCTGGGGCCAACGTCCTGACTTTC.

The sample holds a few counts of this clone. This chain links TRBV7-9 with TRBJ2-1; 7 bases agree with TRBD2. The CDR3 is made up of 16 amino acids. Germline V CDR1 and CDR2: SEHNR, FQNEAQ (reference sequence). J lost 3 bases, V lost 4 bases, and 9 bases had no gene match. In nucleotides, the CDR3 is TGTGCCAGCAGCTCAGGGCAGCTAGCGGTCTACAATGAGCAGTTCTTC. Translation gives CASSSGQLAVYNEQFF.

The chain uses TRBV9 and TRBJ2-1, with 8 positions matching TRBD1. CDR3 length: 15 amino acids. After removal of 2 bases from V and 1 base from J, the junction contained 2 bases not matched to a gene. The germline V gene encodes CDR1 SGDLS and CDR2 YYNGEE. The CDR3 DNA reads TGTGCCAGCAGCGTTAGGACAGGGTCCTACAATGAGCAGTTCTTC. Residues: CASSVRTGSYNEQFF.

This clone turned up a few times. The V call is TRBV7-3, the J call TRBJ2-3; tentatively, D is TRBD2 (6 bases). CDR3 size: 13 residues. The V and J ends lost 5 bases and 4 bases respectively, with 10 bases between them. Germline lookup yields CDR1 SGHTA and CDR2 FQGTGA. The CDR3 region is CASSRGGSDTQYF. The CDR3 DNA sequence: TGTGCCAGCAGCCGAGGAGGGTCAGATACGCAGTATTTT.

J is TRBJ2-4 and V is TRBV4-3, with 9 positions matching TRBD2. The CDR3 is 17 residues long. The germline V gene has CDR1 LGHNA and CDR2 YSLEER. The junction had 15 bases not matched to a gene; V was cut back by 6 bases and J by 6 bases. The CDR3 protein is CASSPRPLAGASNIQYF. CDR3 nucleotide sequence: TGCGCCAGCAGTCCTCGCCCCTTAGCGGGAGCGTCAAACATTCAGTACTTC.

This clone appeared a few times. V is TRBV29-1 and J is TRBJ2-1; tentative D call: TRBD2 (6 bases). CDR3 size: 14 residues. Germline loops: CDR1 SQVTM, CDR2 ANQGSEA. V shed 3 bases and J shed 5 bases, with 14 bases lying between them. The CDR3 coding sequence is TGCAGCGTTGATGTAGCGGCTGTGGACAATGAGCAGTTCTTC. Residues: CSVDVAAVDNEQFF.

CDR3 residues: CASSLDSAGPHQPQHF. DNA of the CDR3: TGCGCCAGCAGCTTGGACTCGGCAGGCCCCCATCAGCCCCAGCATTTT. V usage is TRBV5-1 and J usage is TRBJ1-5; no clear D. The V end was cut by 0 bases, the J end by 5 bases, with 15 bases between. The CDR3 covers 16 residues. Germline CDR1 reads SGHRS; CDR2 reads YFSETQ.

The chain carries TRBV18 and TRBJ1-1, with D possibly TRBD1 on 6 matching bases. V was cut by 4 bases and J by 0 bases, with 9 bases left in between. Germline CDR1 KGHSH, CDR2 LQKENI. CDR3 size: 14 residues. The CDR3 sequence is CASSQTGMNTEAFF. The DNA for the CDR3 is TGTGCCAGCTCACAAACAGGGATGAACACTGAAGCTTTCTTT.

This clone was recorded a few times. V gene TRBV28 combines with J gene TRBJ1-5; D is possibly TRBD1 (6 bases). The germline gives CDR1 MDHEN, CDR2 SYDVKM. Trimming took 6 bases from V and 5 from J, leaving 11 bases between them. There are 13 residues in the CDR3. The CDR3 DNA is TGTGCCAGCAGGGCACAGGGTGATCAGCCCCAGCATTTT. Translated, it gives CASRAQGDQPQHF.

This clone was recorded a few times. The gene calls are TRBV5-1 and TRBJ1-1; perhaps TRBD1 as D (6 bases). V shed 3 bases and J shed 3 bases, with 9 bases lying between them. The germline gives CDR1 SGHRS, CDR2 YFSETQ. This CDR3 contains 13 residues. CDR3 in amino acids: CASSSGVDTEAFF. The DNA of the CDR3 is TGCGCCAGCAGCTCAGGGGTTGACACTGAAGCTTTCTTT.

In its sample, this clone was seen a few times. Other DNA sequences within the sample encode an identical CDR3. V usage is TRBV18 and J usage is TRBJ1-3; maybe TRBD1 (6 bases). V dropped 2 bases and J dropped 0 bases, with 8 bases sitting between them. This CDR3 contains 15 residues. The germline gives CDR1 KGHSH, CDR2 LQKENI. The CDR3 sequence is CASSPGGSSGNTIYF. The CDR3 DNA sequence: TGTGCCAGCTCACCAGGGGGCAGCTCTGGAAACACCATATATTTT.

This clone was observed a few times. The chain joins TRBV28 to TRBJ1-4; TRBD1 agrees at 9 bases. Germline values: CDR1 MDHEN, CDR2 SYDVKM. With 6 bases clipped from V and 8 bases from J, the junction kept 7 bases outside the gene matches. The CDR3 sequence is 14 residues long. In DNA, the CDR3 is TGTGCCAGCAGCCCGGGACAGGGCGGAGAAAAACTGTTTTTT. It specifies CASSPGQGGEKLFF.

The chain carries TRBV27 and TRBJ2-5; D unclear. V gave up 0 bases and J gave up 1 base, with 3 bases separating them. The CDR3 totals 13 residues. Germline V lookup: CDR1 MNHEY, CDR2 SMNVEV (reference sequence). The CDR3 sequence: CASSLSRQETQYF. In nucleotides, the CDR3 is TGTGCCAGCAGTTTATCCCGCCAAGAGACCCAGTACTTC.

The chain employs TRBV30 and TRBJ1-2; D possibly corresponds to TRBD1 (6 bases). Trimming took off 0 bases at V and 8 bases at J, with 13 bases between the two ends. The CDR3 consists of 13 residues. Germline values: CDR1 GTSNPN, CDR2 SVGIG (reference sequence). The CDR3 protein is CAWSVVAGEGYTF. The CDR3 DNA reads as TGTGCCTGGAGTGTAGTGGCAGGGGAAGGCTACACCTTC.

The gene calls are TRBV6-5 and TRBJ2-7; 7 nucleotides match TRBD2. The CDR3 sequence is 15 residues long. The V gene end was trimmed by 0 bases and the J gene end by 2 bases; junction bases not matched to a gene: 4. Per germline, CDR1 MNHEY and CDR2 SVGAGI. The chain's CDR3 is CASSYSGGPPYEQYF. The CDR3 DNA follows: TGTGCCAGCAGTTACTCGGGAGGGCCCCCCTACGAGCAGTACTTC.